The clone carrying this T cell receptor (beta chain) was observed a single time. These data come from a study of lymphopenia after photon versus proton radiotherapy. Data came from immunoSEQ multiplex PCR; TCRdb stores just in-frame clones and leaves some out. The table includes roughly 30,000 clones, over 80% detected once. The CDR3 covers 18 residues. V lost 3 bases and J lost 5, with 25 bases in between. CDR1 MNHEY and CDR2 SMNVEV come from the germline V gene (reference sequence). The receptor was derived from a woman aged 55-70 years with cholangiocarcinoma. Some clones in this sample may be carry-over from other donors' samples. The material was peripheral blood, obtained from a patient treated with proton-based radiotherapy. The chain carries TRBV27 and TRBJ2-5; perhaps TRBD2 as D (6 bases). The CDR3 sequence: CASSLSPGRRVMIETQYF. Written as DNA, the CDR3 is TGTGCCAGCAGTTTGAGTCCCGGACGGAGGGTTATGATTGAGACCCAGTACTTC.